This T cell receptor (beta chain) was obtained from a study of blood T cell repertoires in COVID-19. Turning to the study itself: PBMCs, B-cell-depleted T cells, or T cells were the source of the cDNA or gDNA that made up the material.

In the authors' workflow: For nucleated cells, counts were estimated from reference gene primer amplification. The repertoire was sequenced with immunoSEQ multiplex PCR; TCRdb's copy has only in-frame clones and lacks some. The D gene and trimming were derived from the DNA, and the V and J assignments and clone size from that table. The sample includes fewer than 250,000 clones, less than 90% of them seen just once. V lost 3 bases and J lost 2, with 10 bases in between. The CDR3 spans 14 residues. Germline V gives CDR1 LGHDT, CDR2 YNNKEL (reference sequence). The count of this clone is one. The chain recombines TRBV3-1 (or the pseudogene TRBV3-2) with TRBJ1-1; a possible D gene is TRBD1 (5 bases). Sequencing was performed on peripheral blood. The receptor comes from a man in his 70s with acute or convalescent COVID-19. DNA of the CDR3: TGTGCCAGCAGCCATTACAGGACCAACACTGAAGCTTTCTTT. This codes for CASSHYRTNTEAFF.